One sample yielded the 7 T cell receptor beta chains listed below, sequenced in a study of tumor-infiltrating lymphocytes in oesophageal squamous cell carcinoma. TCRdb processed the PCR reads anew with MiXCR; each CDR3 protein has one entry. Of about 18,000 distinct CDR3 sequences listed, about 40% were seen once; the top ten hold approximately 40%. Material for sequencing was blood. The receptors originated from a female donor with esophageal squamous cell carcinoma.

The rearrangement links TRBV15 to TRBJ2-6; D perhaps matches TRBD1 (6 bases). Trimming removed 2 bases from V and 2 bases from J, with 10 bases in between. The germline gives CDR1 LNHNV, CDR2 YYDKDF (reference sequence). This CDR3 is built from 16 residues. CDR3 nucleotide sequence: TGTGCCACCAGCAGAAAAACAGGGACTGGGGCCAACGTCCTGACTTTC. Residues: CATSRKTGTGANVLTF. Full variable domain (missing parts from reference TRBV15 and TRBJ2-6): DAMVIQNPRYQVTQFGKPVTLSCSQTLNHNVMYWYQQKSSQAPKLLFHYYDKDFNNEADTPDNFQSRRPNTSFCFLDIRSPGLGDTAMYLCATSRKTGTGANVLTFGAGSRLTVL.

This clonotype was counted between two and nine times. V usage is TRBV28 and J usage is TRBJ2-1; no reliable D call. Judging by the DNA end, TRBJ2-7 fits better; the J call may be wrong. Germline CDR1 MDHEN, CDR2 SYDVKM. CDR3 length equals 12 residues. The CDR3 here is CASSHTSYEQYF. The CDR3, as DNA: TGTGCCAGCAGCCACACATCGTACGAGCAGTACTTC.

This clonotype was seen repeatedly, ten times or more. The V and J genes are TRBV5-1 and TRBJ1-1; no definite D call. The germline CDR1 and CDR2 sequences are SGHRS and YFSETQ. The CDR3 covers 13 residues. Trimming took off 5 bases at V and 0 bases at J, with 8 bases between the two ends. The CDR3 DNA reads as TGCGCCAGCAGTTCGAATATGAACACTGAAGCTTTCTTT. Amino acids: CASSSNMNTEAFF.

V usage is TRBV7-2 and J usage is TRBJ2-1, with TRBD1 identical over 7 bases. Germline assignment: CDR1 SGHTA and CDR2 FQGNSA. The CDR3 extends over 16 amino acids. V dropped 1 base and J dropped 2; count of bases not matched to a gene: 5. The CDR3 sequence is CASSLETGTAYNEQFF. For the CDR3, the DNA is TGTGCCAGCAGCTTAGAAACCGGGACAGCCTACAATGAGCAGTTCTTC.

In its sample, this clonotype is medium-sized. This sequence joins TRBV6-1 and TRBJ1-6, with D possibly being TRBD1 (6 bases). Looked up from germline, CDR1 is MNHNS and CDR2 is SASEGT. Trimming removed 6 bases at V and 8 bases at J, with 8 bases between. The CDR3 has 12 residues. The CDR3 region has the DNA TGTGCCAGCAGATCAGGGGATTCACCCCTCCACTTT. This codes for CASRSGDSPLHF.

The chain joins TRBV11-2 to TRBJ1-2, with D possibly being TRBD1 (6 bases). This CDR3 is 15 amino acids long. Germline CDR1 reads SGHAT; CDR2 reads FQNNGV. Trimming cost V 0 bases and J 8 bases, with 16 bases left between them. CDR3 sequence: CASSLDPGTSWGYTF. In DNA form, the CDR3 reads TGTGCCAGCAGCTTAGATCCTGGGACATCTTGGGGCTACACCTTC.

The V call is TRBV7-3, the J call TRBJ2-5; no firm D call. The V gene lost 5 bases and the J gene lost 4 bases, with 11 bases spanning the gap. CDR1 SGHTA and CDR2 FQGTGA come from the germline V gene. The CDR3 contains 13 residues. The CDR3 reads CASSPDGGETQYF. The DNA of the CDR3 is TGTGCCAGCAGCCCCGACGGTGGAGAGACCCAGTACTTC.